The 28 T cell receptor beta chains below all came from one sample that was sequenced in a study of human T cells and chemical hapten exposure. Documented time point: pre-sensitization, week 0. Documented treatment: therapeutic diphenylcyclopropenone sensitization with weekly scalp DPC. TCRdb called the RACE reads again in MiXCR, with one record for every CDR3 protein. Found here are tens of thousands of distinct CDR3 sequences, 14% of them singletons; the top ten hold 4% to 6%. This specimen was whole blood, taken in connection with sensitization to the hapten diphenylcyclopropenone (DPC). These receptors originate from a woman aged 45 to 65 with alopecia areata. Some clones in this sample may be carry-over from other donors' samples.

This CDR3 is CSARARVGTEAFF. CDR3 nucleotides: TGCAGTGCTAGAGCCCGAGTAGGGACTGAAGCTTTCTTT. This chain uses TRBV20-1 with TRBJ1-1; D not certain. V was clipped by 1 base and J by 5 bases, with 11 bases between them. Per the germline V gene, CDR1 is DFQATT and CDR2 is SNEGSKA (reference sequence). This CDR3 is 13 amino acids long.

The chain couples TRBV25-1 to TRBJ2-3, with D possibly TRBD2 on 6 matching bases. CDR1 MGHDK and CDR2 SYGVNS come from the germline V gene. V lost 9 bases, J lost 3 bases, and 16 bases lay in between. There are 14 residues in the CDR3. The CDR3 nucleotides are TGTGCCAGTCAACCGGGGGTCACTACAGATACGCAGTATTTT. Amino acid sequence: CASQPGVTTDTQYF.

The V call is TRBV9, the J call TRBJ1-4; D is ambiguous. V was cut by 4 bases and J by 0 bases, with 10 bases left in between. Germline CDR1 SGDLS, CDR2 YYNGEE. The CDR3 has 15 residues. In DNA form, the CDR3 reads TGTGCCAGCAGCATATTACTCACAACTAATGAAAAACTGTTTTTT. Translated: CASSILLTTNEKLFF.

This clonotype was detected ten times or more. The J gene is TRBJ1-5, the V gene TRBV28; TRBD1 might be the D (5 bases). Germline V lookup: CDR1 MDHEN, CDR2 SYDVKM. V lost 5 bases and J 7 bases, leaving 12 bases between the germline ends. CDR3 size: 13 residues. CDR3 in amino acids: CASSPPGTQPQHF. DNA of the CDR3: TGTGCCAGCAGTCCCCCAGGGACCCAGCCCCAGCATTTT.

The chain employs TRBV7-9 and TRBJ1-6; D perhaps matches TRBD1 (6 bases). CDR1 SEHNR and CDR2 FQNEAQ come from the germline V gene (reference sequence). V was trimmed by 5 bases and J by 3 bases, leaving 11 bases between them. The CDR3 has 15 amino acids. For the CDR3, the DNA is TGTGCCAGCAGCGAGGACAGCATCTATAATTCACCCCTCCACTTT. It specifies CASSEDSIYNSPLHF.

This clonotype was observed many times. This sequence joins TRBV11-1 and TRBJ2-3; D unresolved. Germline lookup yields CDR1 SGHAT and CDR2 FQDESV (reference sequence). With 3 bases removed from V and 0 bases from J, the gap between germline ends came to 7 bases. The length of the CDR3 is 14 residues. The CDR3 DNA reads TGTGCCAGCAGCTTTACTACTAGCACAGATACGCAGTATTTT. Translation gives CASSFTTSTDTQYF.

This clonotype was seen repeatedly, ten times or more. The rearrangement uses TRBV5-5 and TRBJ1-5; the match to TRBD1 covers 8 bases. V shed 4 bases, J shed 9 bases, and the junction held 12 bases outside the gene matches. Per germline, CDR1 SGHKS and CDR2 YYEKEE (reference sequence). The CDR3 has 15 residues. The CDR3 DNA follows: TGTGCCAGCAGCGTTGGGACAGGCCCTTATCGGCCCCAGCATTTT. Translating it yields CASSVGTGPYRPQHF.

The chain recombines TRBV20-1 with TRBJ2-3; TRBD2 matches 9 bases. CDR3 length: 12 amino acids. Germline CDR1 DFQATT, CDR2 SNEGSKA (reference sequence). V dropped 2 bases and J dropped 6; count of bases not matched to a gene: 0. CDR3 DNA: TGCAGTGCTAGAAGCGGGGGGGATACGCAGTATTTT. Translating gives CSARSGGDTQYF.

The rearrangement links TRBV19 to TRBJ2-5; the D gene is possibly TRBD2 (5 bases). The CDR3 is made up of 14 amino acids. V was shortened by 3 bases and J by 3 bases, with 11 bases between the two germline ends. The germline gives CDR1 LNHDA, CDR2 SQIVND (reference sequence). The CDR3 DNA sequence: TGTGCCAGTAGTATTCGGGGATGGGAAGAGACCCAGTACTTC. Translating it yields CASSIRGWEETQYF.

V usage is TRBV30 and J usage is TRBJ1-1; tentative D call: TRBD1 (5 bases). V lost 2 bases and J lost 2, with 9 bases in between. CDR3 size: 13 residues. Germline CDR1 and CDR2: GTSNPN and SVGIG (reference sequence). The CDR3 reads CAWSTDSNTEAFF. The CDR3 DNA reads TGTGCCTGGAGTACCGACAGCAACACTGAAGCTTTCTTT. Full variable domain (outside the CDR3, taken from reference TRBV30 and TRBJ1-1): SQTIHQWPATLVQPVGSPLSLECTVEGTSNPNLYWYRQAAGRGLQLLFYSVGIGQISSEVPQNLSASRPQDRQFILSSKKLLLSDSGFYLCAWSTDSNTEAFFGQGTRLTVV.

This chain uses TRBV27 with TRBJ1-1; D is unresolved. The CDR3 loop spans 13 amino acids. V was pared by 3 bases and J by 4 bases, with 9 bases between. The germline V gene has CDR1 MNHEY and CDR2 SMNVEV (reference sequence). For the CDR3, the DNA is TGTGCCAGCAGTTTTAACCGTATCACTGAAGCTTTCTTT. Its protein product is CASSFNRITEAFF.

In its sample, this clonotype was seen a few times. J is TRBJ1-2 and V is TRBV20-1; D remains ambiguous. V was trimmed by 1 base and J by 2 bases, leaving 11 bases between them. Germline lookup yields CDR1 DFQATT and CDR2 SNEGSKA (reference sequence). The CDR3 is 14 amino acids. CDR3 region: CSARVVYSNYGYTF. CDR3 DNA sequence: TGCAGTGCTAGAGTCGTCTACAGCAACTATGGCTACACCTTC.

A few counts support this clonotype. The genes are TRBV29-1 and TRBJ1-5; 9 bases fit TRBD1. V shed 6 bases and J 0 bases; nucleotides not matched to a gene: 0. Germline loops: CDR1 SQVTM, CDR2 ANQGSEA. This CDR3 region has 13 residues. The CDR3 nucleotides are TGCAGCGTGGGACAGGGTAGCAATCAGCCCCAGCATTTT. Its protein product is CSVGQGSNQPQHF.

This clonotype was seen ten or more times. This chain connects TRBV11-2 to TRBJ2-1; 8 nucleotides align to TRBD2. The V segment lost 4 bases and the J segment 8 bases; nucleotides outside the gene matches: 13. The length of the CDR3 is 16 residues. From germline, CDR1 is SGHAT and CDR2 FQNNGV. This CDR3 reads CASSSLTGTRYDEQFF. CDR3 nucleotide sequence: TGTGCCAGCAGCTCCCTAACCGGGACTAGATACGATGAGCAGTTCTTC.

The chain couples TRBV6-6 to TRBJ2-7; D perhaps matches TRBD1 (6 bases). CDR1 and CDR2 (germline): MNHNY, SVGAGI (reference sequence). Trimming cost V 5 bases and J 3 bases, with 8 bases left between them. The length of the CDR3 is 12 residues. DNA for the CDR3: TGTGCCAGCAGTAACAGGGTCTACGAGCAGTACTTC. As protein: CASSNRVYEQYF.

Remarks on this clonotype: One end of the junction varies from germline; a read error may be responsible. The J gene is TRBJ2-1, the V gene TRBV11-2; D gene unclear. The germline CDR1 and CDR2 sequences are SGHAT and FQNNGV. CDR3 length: 12 amino acids. The CDR3 DNA sequence: TGTGCCGGCAGCGAGAACCAAGTAGGGCAGTTCTTC. Protein: CAGSENQVGQFF.

J is TRBJ1-1 and V is TRBV29-1, with D maybe TRBD1 (5 bases). V lost 4 bases, J lost 8 bases, and 11 bases lay in between. Germline V CDR1 and CDR2: SQVTM, ANQGSEA. The CDR3 loop spans 11 amino acids. The CDR3 is CSVGLGAEAFF. The CDR3 DNA is TGCAGCGTTGGTCTCGGGGCGGAAGCTTTCTTT.

The rearrangement uses TRBV2 and TRBJ1-1; no clear D gene. The length of the CDR3 is 15 residues. Trimming took 7 bases from V and 1 from J, leaving 16 bases between them. CDR1 is SNHLY, CDR2 FYNNEI, per germline. The CDR3 region is CASTLLGLKNTEAFF. As DNA, the CDR3 is TGTGCCAGCACCCTCCTAGGGCTGAAGAACACTGAAGCTTTCTTT.

V and J are TRBV6-2 or TRBV6-3 and TRBJ2-2, with 10 bases identical to TRBD2. Per the germline V gene, CDR1 is MNHEY and CDR2 is SVGEGT. There are 16 residues in the CDR3. V shed 8 bases, J shed 0 bases, and the junction held 6 bases outside the gene matches. The CDR3 here is CASGLGLAPNTGELFF. DNA of the CDR3: TGTGCCAGCGGTTTGGGACTAGCGCCGAACACCGGGGAGCTGTTTTTT.

CDR3: CASSERGQGFEQYF. In DNA, the CDR3 is TGTGCCAGCAGCGAAAGGGGACAGGGCTTCGAGCAGTACTTC. The genes are TRBV7-9 and TRBJ2-7; TRBD1 agrees at 9 bases. The CDR3 loop spans 14 amino acids. Germline CDR1 is SEHNR and CDR2 is FQNEAQ (reference sequence). The trim removed 5 bases at V and 6 bases at J, leaving 8 bases unmatched.

The chain is built from TRBV6-5 and TRBJ1-2, with D uncertain. This CDR3 spans 13 amino acids. Trimming left V 6 bases short and J 5 bases short, with 13 bases between. The V gene's germline CDR1 is MNHEY and CDR2 SVGAGI. The chain's CDR3 is CASRPTGWYGYTF. CDR3 bases: TGTGCCAGCAGACCTACTGGCTGGTATGGCTACACCTTC.

For this clonotype: A much larger clone differs by one base, so this may be a read error. V is TRBV2 and J is TRBJ2-7; D gene ambiguous. In germline, CDR1 is SNHLY, CDR2 FYNNEI. This CDR3 spans 11 amino acids. V lost 2 bases, J lost 2 bases, and 1 base lay in between. In DNA, the CDR3 is TGTGCCAGCAGTGAAACCTACGAGCAGTACTTC. This translates into CASSETYEQYF.

The gene calls are TRBV4-3 and TRBJ2-7; TRBD2 matches at 8 bases. V was pared by 1 base and J by 2 bases, with 4 bases of the junction left unmatched. CDR1 and CDR2 (germline): LGHNA, YSLEER. The CDR3 is 15 amino acids. CDR3 residues: CASSQGTSPAYEQYF. In DNA form, the CDR3 reads TGCGCCAGCAGCCAAGGGACTAGCCCAGCCTACGAGCAGTACTTC.

V usage is TRBV19 and J usage is TRBJ2-7, with D perhaps TRBD1 (5 bases). CDR3 length equals 14 residues. Trimming pared 3 bases from V and 3 bases from J, leaving 12 bases between. CDR1 and CDR2 (germline): LNHDA, SQIVND (reference sequence). The CDR3 DNA reads TGTGCCAGTAGTATTACAGGCCTGGACTACGAGCAGTACTTC. The encoded protein is CASSITGLDYEQYF.

This chain joins TRBV12-3 or TRBV12-4 and TRBJ1-1; D unclear. Deletions cut 7 bases from V and 1 base from J, with 4 bases between. This CDR3 has 11 residues. CDR3 protein: CASTTNTEAFF. CDR3 bases: TGTGCCAGCACTACGAACACTGAAGCTTTCTTT.

This chain joins TRBV20-1 and TRBJ1-2; possible D gene TRBD1, 5 bases. The CDR3 is made up of 15 amino acids. Trimming took 3 bases from V and 1 from J, leaving 15 bases between them. Per the germline V gene, CDR1 is DFQATT and CDR2 is SNEGSKA (reference sequence). The CDR3 protein is CSASRGNSVNYGYTF. The CDR3 DNA reads TGCAGTGCTAGTAGGGGCAATTCTGTTAACTATGGCTACACCTTC.

This clonotype has more than one count but fewer than ten. The chain has TRBV7-2 and TRBJ2-1; 7 bases agree with TRBD1. In germline, CDR1 is SGHTA, CDR2 FQGNSA. This CDR3 contains 14 residues. Trimming cost V 1 base and J 7 bases; bases outside gene matches: 4. CDR3 bases: TGTGCCAGCAGCTTAGTAGGGACAGCTAATGAGCAGTTCTTC. Translation gives CASSLVGTANEQFF.

In this sample, this clonotype turned up a few times. The CDR3 coding sequence is TGCAGTGCTAGCCCGGACAGGGAAACAGGTGAAGCTTTCTTT. Its translation: CSASPDRETGEAFF. The chain uses TRBV20-1 and TRBJ1-1; TRBD1 matches at 8 bases. The V segment lost 3 bases and the J segment 7 bases; nucleotides outside the gene matches: 10. This CDR3 region has 14 residues. The germline CDR1 and CDR2 sequences are DFQATT and SNEGSKA (reference sequence).